The text below deals with one TCR beta chain. V dropped 4 bases and J dropped 5 bases, with 8 bases sitting between them. Looked up from germline, CDR1 is KGHSH and CDR2 is LQKENI. The CDR3 length is 13 residues. Source study methods: Amplification of reference gene primers provided the estimated nucleated cell counts. This table comes from immunoSEQ multiplex PCR, and its TCRdb copy is limited to in-frame clones, with some not included. That table is the source of V, J and clone size, and D and trimming were worked out from the DNA. Here the sample spans approximately 86,000 clones, 80% being singletons. This specimen belongs to a study of blood T cell repertoires in COVID-19. Study details: Samples taken during acute and convalescent COVID-19 were collected in the United States, Italy and Spain. In each case, the material was cDNA or gDNA derived from T cells, B-cell-depleted T cells, or PBMCs.

Sequenced material: peripheral blood. The clonotype was recovered from a woman in her seventies with acute or convalescent COVID-19. The V gene is TRBV18, the J gene TRBJ1-4, with D hard to call. This chain's CDR3 is CASSLAANEKLFF. The CDR3 DNA is TGTGCCAGCTCACTCGCGGCAAATGAAAAACTGTTTTTT. The entire variable domain, with the rest obtained from reference TRBV18 and TRBJ1-4, is as follows: NAGVMQNPRHLVRRRGQEARLRCSPMKGHSHVYWYRQLPEEGLKFMVYLQKENIIDESGMPKERFSAEFPKEGPSILRIQQVVRGDSAAYFCASSLAANEKLFFGSGTQLSVL.